One sample yielded the 19 T cell receptor beta chains listed below, sequenced in a study of blood T cells in healthy people across ages. Then a second PCR, running roughly 6 to 12 cycles, was carried out with a sample-barcoded 5' primer and a J-beta primer mix. Each CDR3 protein gets one entry after TCRdb re-called the 5' RACE reads with MiXCR. The data contain around 1,600,000 distinct CDR3 sequences, approximately 43% of them singletons. The source material was blood. The receptors were sampled from a woman under 30 in good health.

This clonotype was counted between two and nine times. V gene TRBV4-2 combines with J gene TRBJ1-2, with D unresolved. The CDR3 length is 17 residues. Germline assignment: CDR1 LGHNA and CDR2 YNFKEQ. Trimming took off 0 bases at V and 4 bases at J, with 18 bases between the two ends. CDR3 sequence reads: CASSQELGWESGYGYTF. The CDR3 DNA is TGTGCCAGCAGCCAAGAGTTGGGATGGGAGTCTGGCTATGGCTACACCTTC.

The J gene is TRBJ1-3, the V gene TRBV6-2 or TRBV6-3; D is unclear. From germline, CDR1 is MNHEY and CDR2 SVGEGT. CDR3 length: 17 residues. V was cut by 4 bases and J by 3 bases, with 19 bases left in between. The CDR3 loop reads CASSSNSRILDGNTIYF. In DNA form, the CDR3 reads TGTGCCAGCAGTTCGAATTCACGGATCCTGGATGGAAACACCATATATTTT.

This clonotype was seen a few times. The genes are TRBV4-3 and TRBJ1-6; TRBD1 matches at 12 bases. Losses at the gene ends were 0 bases for V and 11 bases for J; bases not matched to a gene: 5. The CDR3 sequence is 16 residues long. Germline V CDR1 and CDR2: LGHNA, YSLEER. Here the CDR3 DNA reads TGCGCCAGCAGCCAAGAAGGGACAGGGGGCCTGGCACCCCTCCACTTT. As protein: CASSQEGTGGLAPLHF.

About this clonotype itself: A clone one base away is much larger, so this may be a read error. The CDR3 sequence is CAISESTGSAYGQYF. CDR3 nucleotides: TGTGCCATCAGTGAGTCGACCGGGAGCGCCTACGGGCAGTACTTC. The genes are TRBV10-3 and TRBJ2-7, with TRBD2 as a possible D gene (6 bases). This CDR3 region has 15 residues. CDR1 is ENHRY and CDR2 is SYGVKD in the germline V gene.

This chain uses TRBV6-6 with TRBJ1-5; D may be TRBD1 (6 bases). Germline V gives CDR1 MNHNY, CDR2 SVGAGI (reference sequence). V lost 0 bases, J lost 4 bases, and 13 bases lay in between. This CDR3 has 16 amino acids. Here the CDR3 reads CASSYSKQGSNQPQHF. The CDR3 DNA reads as TGTGCCAGCAGTTACTCGAAACAGGGCAGTAATCAGCCCCAGCATTTT.

This clonotype has more than one count but fewer than ten. This chain uses TRBV7-2 with TRBJ1-6, with D tentatively TRBD1 (5 bases). V was clipped by 4 bases and J by 5 bases, with 12 bases between them. The CDR3 covers 15 residues. CDR1 is SGHTA, CDR2 FQGNSA, per germline. CDR3 loop: CASSSQGRNNSPLHF. The CDR3 DNA is TGTGCCAGCAGCTCCCAGGGACGGAATAATTCACCCCTCCACTTT.

The chain is built from TRBV20-1 and TRBJ2-1; tentatively, D is TRBD1 (5 bases). The V gene's germline CDR1 is DFQATT and CDR2 SNEGSKA (reference sequence). V gave up 0 bases and J gave up 3 bases, with 9 bases separating them. The CDR3 has 14 residues. This chain's CDR3 is CSARDRENYNEQFF. The CDR3 nucleotides read TGCAGTGCTAGAGACAGGGAAAACTACAATGAGCAGTTCTTC.

This clonotype came up many times. The rearrangement links TRBV20-1 to TRBJ2-1; D gene uncertain. CDR1 DFQATT and CDR2 SNEGSKA come from the germline V gene (reference sequence). CDR3 length: 13 amino acids. V was pared by 6 bases and J by 5 bases, with 14 bases between. Here the CDR3 reads CSALGVQDNEQFF. In nucleotides, the CDR3 is TGCAGTGCCCTGGGTGTCCAGGACAATGAGCAGTTCTTC.

This rearrangement joins TRBV4-3 to TRBJ2-5; no reliable D call. The DNA end favors TRBJ2-7, so the J call may be wrong. Looked up from germline, CDR1 is LGHNA and CDR2 is YSLEER. The CDR3 is 14 residues long. The CDR3 nucleotides are TGCGCCAGCAGCCATGATGTAGTTAACGACGAGCAGTACTTC. Amino acid sequence: CASSHDVVNDEQYF.

As to this clonotype: The germline gene is not matched at one end of the junction; a read error may be the cause. The DNA for the CDR3 is TGTGCCGGCAGTTTACCCGTTCTCAATGAGCAGTTCTTC. It specifies CAGSLPVLNEQFF. The V call is TRBV28, the J call TRBJ2-1; D remains ambiguous. Germline V lookup: CDR1 MDHEN, CDR2 SYDVKM. The CDR3 length is 13 residues.

As to this clonotype: The junction differs from germline at one of its ends, possibly a read error. The rearrangement uses TRBV7-2 and TRBJ2-1; maybe TRBD1 (7 bases). From germline, CDR1 is SGHTA and CDR2 FQGNSA. This CDR3 comprises 14 residues. For the CDR3, the DNA is TGTGCCTGCAGCTTAGAACCAGGGGGGAATGAGCAGTTCTTC. Translating gives CACSLEPGGNEQFF. Supplemented by reference TRBV7-2 and TRBJ2-1, the full variable domain reads GAGVSQSPSNKVTEKGKDVELRCDPISGHTALYWYRQSLGQGLEFLIYFQGNSAPDKSGLPSDRFSAERTGGSVSTLTIQRTQQEDSAVYLCACSLEPGGNEQFFGPGTRLTVL.

This chain connects TRBV7-2 to TRBJ2-3, with D possibly being TRBD1 (5 bases). CDR1 and CDR2 (germline): SGHTA, FQGNSA. This CDR3 comprises 16 residues. Trimming shortened V by 5 bases and J by 0 bases, and 15 bases separated the two germline ends. CDR3 nucleotide sequence: TGTGCCAGCAGCCCAAGACAGCGTACTAGCACAGATACGCAGTATTTT. The encoded protein is CASSPRQRTSTDTQYF.

The genes are TRBV29-1 and TRBJ2-4; weak D call: TRBD2 (6 bases). This CDR3 region has 15 residues. V was cut by 8 bases and J by 13 bases, with 30 bases left in between. Germline V gene lookup returns CDR1 SQVTM and CDR2 ANQGSEA. DNA for the CDR3: TGCAGCTGTACTTCCGGGACTGGGGTAGCCAACAAGCAGTACTTC. This gives the protein CSCTSGTGVANKQYF.

This chain joins TRBV20-1 and TRBJ2-5, with D maybe TRBD1 (6 bases). The ends were cut back, 5 bases at V and 11 bases at J, with 27 bases in the middle. The germline V gene has CDR1 DFQATT and CDR2 SNEGSKA (reference sequence). The CDR3 is made up of 15 amino acids. The CDR3 nucleotides are TGCAGTGCTTGGGGCAGAAGAGGGGGACCGGCTGAGCAGTACTTC. Translating it yields CSAWGRRGGPAEQYF.

A note on this clonotype: Mismatch with germline at one junction end may stem from a read error. The CDR3 reads CTSSVVSALGMANTF. For the CDR3, the DNA is TGTACCAGCAGCGTAGTATCGGCATTGGGGATGGCGAACACCTTC. The V and J genes are TRBV9 and TRBJ1-2, with D hard to call. The germline V gene encodes CDR1 SGDLS and CDR2 YYNGEE. This CDR3 comprises 15 residues.

This chain joins TRBV12-3 or TRBV12-4 and TRBJ2-7, with 7 nucleotides matching TRBD1. The CDR3 has 13 amino acids. Trimming at V came to 8 bases and at J to 7 bases, leaving 11 bases not matched to a gene. CDR3 sequence reads: CASCRGSYNEQYF. The CDR3 DNA sequence: TGTGCCAGCTGCAGGGGGTCATACAATGAGCAGTACTTC.

This clonotype was counted only a few times. V is TRBV7-2 and J is TRBJ1-2, with D possibly TRBD1 on 6 matching bases. CDR3 size: 14 residues. Germline CDR1 is SGHTA and CDR2 is FQGNSA. Trimming pared 5 bases from V and 4 bases from J, leaving 14 bases between. Here the CDR3 reads CASSLRGQSYGYTF. CDR3 bases: TGTGCCAGCAGCCTACGGGGACAATCCTATGGCTACACCTTC.

The chain links TRBV7-8 to TRBJ2-7; 7 bases map to TRBD1. Germline-derived CDR1 and CDR2 are SGHVS and FQNEAQ. After removal of 1 base from V and 3 bases from J, the junction contained 6 bases not matched to a gene. The CDR3 length is 15 residues. CDR3 region: CASSLVGTEFYEQYF. In DNA, the CDR3 is TGTGCCAGCAGCTTAGTTGGGACAGAGTTCTACGAGCAGTACTTC.

The chain is built from TRBV12-2 and TRBJ2-7; the table names TRBD2, a call not compared with the DNA. TRBV12-2 is a pseudogene locus. CDR3 length: 17 amino acids. CDR3 sequence (DNA): TGTGCAAGTCGCTTAGCACCAACTAGCGGGAGAAGAGGTGAGCAGTACTTC. Protein: CASRLAPTSGRRGEQYF.